A single sample gave rise to the 9 T cell receptor beta chains below, sequenced in a study of control samples from healthy donors and cancer patients. Method: immunoSEQ multiplex PCR; TCRdb's copy keeps in-frame clones and lacks some. The sample has 150,000 to 200,000 clones; more than 85% are singletons. The sequenced sample consisted of blood. Source of these receptors: a woman under 40 in good health.

The V and J genes are TRBV15 and TRBJ1-2; D not certain. The CDR3 sequence is 15 residues long. V was pared by 0 bases and J by 5 bases, with 13 bases between. Germline V CDR1 and CDR2: LNHNV, YYDKDF (reference sequence). The CDR3, as DNA: TGTGCCACCAGCAGAGATGTCGGCTCCTTTTATGGCTACACCTTC. This encodes CATSRDVGSFYGYTF.

The chain uses TRBV12-5 and TRBJ1-1, with D perhaps matching TRBD1 (5 bases). Germline CDR1 LGHNT, CDR2 FRNRAP. V lost 2 bases, J lost 3 bases, and 13 bases lay in between. The CDR3 has 15 amino acids. Here the CDR3 reads CASGLTRDLYTEAFF. The CDR3 nucleotides are TGTGCTAGTGGTTTGACCCGGGACCTCTACACTGAAGCTTTCTTT. The full variable domain, rest sourced from reference TRBV12-5 and TRBJ1-1, is DARVTQTPRHKVTEMGQEVTMRCQPILGHNTVFWYRQTMMQGLELLAYFRNRAPLDDSGMPKDRFSAEMPDATLATLKIQPSEPRDSAVYFCASGLTRDLYTEAFFGQGTRLTVV.

The chain carries TRBV5-6 and TRBJ2-1; 11 bases line up with TRBD2. V was pared by 1 base and J by 10 bases, with 7 bases of the junction left unmatched. The germline gives CDR1 SGHDT, CDR2 YYEEEE. The CDR3 runs to 15 residues. The CDR3: CASSLLGLAGREQFF. The CDR3 nucleotides are TGTGCCAGCAGCTTGTTAGGACTAGCGGGTCGCGAGCAGTTCTTC.

J is TRBJ1-5 and V is TRBV28; D is uncertain. Germline V gene lookup returns CDR1 MDHEN and CDR2 SYDVKM. Trimming shortened V by 6 bases and J by 8 bases, and 8 bases separated the two germline ends. The CDR3 spans 11 residues. The CDR3 bases are TGTGCCAGCAGCTCCCTCGAGCCCCAGCATTTT. Its protein is CASSSLEPQHF.

The chain employs TRBV7-9 and TRBJ2-1, with D unclear. The CDR3 sequence is 14 residues long. Germline V CDR1 and CDR2: SEHNR, FQNEAQ (reference sequence). V was pared by 8 bases and J by 8 bases, with 19 bases between. The CDR3 DNA sequence: TGTGCCAGCGGAAACCGGGTCTCAAAGGATGAGCAGTTCTTC. Encoded protein: CASGNRVSKDEQFF.

V and J are TRBV12-3 or TRBV12-4 and TRBJ2-5, with a weak D call TRBD2 (5 bases). CDR3 length: 13 amino acids. V was trimmed by 6 bases and J by 1 base, leaving 9 bases between them. The CDR3: CASSTRSQETQYF. CDR3 bases: TGTGCCAGCAGCACTAGATCCCAAGAGACCCAGTACTTC.

CDR3 residues: CASSQVGGGTDTQYF. DNA for the CDR3: TGTGCCAGCAGCCAAGTTGGCGGTGGCACAGATACGCAGTATTTT. V is TRBV4-2 and J is TRBJ2-3; D gene unclear. Looked up from germline, CDR1 is LGHNA and CDR2 is YNFKEQ. Trimming removed 1 base at V and 1 base at J, with 9 bases between. This CDR3 spans 15 amino acids.

This chain uses TRBV2 with TRBJ2-6; possible D gene TRBD1, 5 bases. The V end lost 6 bases, the J end lost 0 bases, and 9 bases lay between the germline ends. The germline V gene encodes CDR1 SNHLY and CDR2 FYNNEI. The CDR3 has 15 amino acids. The CDR3 is CASRGRSSGANVLTF. DNA of the CDR3: TGTGCCAGCAGGGGGCGAAGCTCTGGGGCCAACGTCCTGACTTTC.

This clone came up once. The gene calls are TRBV28 and TRBJ1-6; tentatively, D is TRBD1 (6 bases). V was pared by 3 bases and J by 10 bases, with 19 bases between. CDR3 length: 16 amino acids. Germline V lookup: CDR1 MDHEN, CDR2 SYDVKM. CDR3 nucleotide sequence: TGTGCCAGCAGTTTTATGGCCGGAGGGGGTAGCTCACCCCTCCACTTT. Translation: CASSFMAGGGSSPLHF.